Sequencing of this T cell receptor beta chain was carried out in a study of tumor-infiltrating lymphocytes in localized non-small cell lung cancer. Study-wide context: Each patient gave resected tumor and non-adjacent uninvolved lung tissue.

In regard to this clone: The target antigen is unknown.

Per the germline V gene, CDR1 is SGHVS and CDR2 is FNYEAQ. Trimming removed 2 bases at V and 1 base at J, with 9 bases between. The CDR3 has 14 amino acids. TCRdb's table, derived via immunoSEQ multiplex PCR, lists solely in-frame clones and lacks some. Here the sample spans approximately 15,000 clones, about 77% being singletons. Study-wide points: Only some patients had TCR sequencing, depending on available tissue. No T-cell fraction difference was seen between IM1 and IM2 tumors. Tumors had more T cell infiltration than uninvolved lung, per TCRbeta sequencing and CD3 counts.

The sequenced material came from lung tumor tissue. The clonotype was recovered from a human donor with non-small cell lung cancer. The chain has TRBV7-6 and TRBJ2-7; D might be TRBD1 (5 bases). The DNA of the CDR3 is TGTGCCAGCAGCTTACAACAGGCTTCCTACGAGCAGTACTTC. This sequence encodes CASSLQQASYEQYF.